One sample yielded the 28 T cell receptor beta chains listed below, sequenced in a study of CD8 T cells in Susac syndrome (dated 2019 in TCRdb). Libraries were made using the immunoSEQ multiplex PCR assay. RNA was extracted using the RNeasy kit, and roughly 0.5 to 1 microgram was reverse transcribed with random hexamers. TCRdb applied fastp at Q25 and MiXCR to the public reads, then kept only in-frame beta chains. A single entry per CDR3 protein holds the most common genes and DNA from its merged rows. The sample table shows about 130,000 distinct CDR3 sequences, and 90% to 95% are seen once. The top ten clones comprise about 0.23% of the sample. The source material was CD8+ T cells from PBMCs. Receptor source: a human donor with multiple sclerosis.

The chain employs TRBV9 and TRBJ1-2; D gene ambiguous. The germline V gene encodes CDR1 SGDLS and CDR2 YYNGEE. The V end lost 0 bases, the J end lost 0 bases, and 6 bases lay between the germline ends. The CDR3 extends over 14 amino acids. The CDR3 protein is CASSVVTANYGYTF. In DNA, the CDR3 is TGTGCCAGCAGCGTAGTAACAGCTAACTATGGCTACACCTTC.

The chain joins TRBV14 to TRBJ2-3; 9 bases agree with TRBD2. CDR1 SGHDN and CDR2 FVKESK come from the germline V gene. V lost 0 bases to trimming and J lost 5 bases; unmatched junction nucleotides: 6. The CDR3 runs 16 residues. DNA of the CDR3: TGTGCCAGCAGCCAAGAACGGTCTAGCGGGATAGATACGCAGTATTTT. It encodes CASSQERSSGIDTQYF.

The rearrangement links TRBV15 to TRBJ1-1; no clear D. Germline assignment: CDR1 LNHNV and CDR2 YYDKDF (reference sequence). V lost 5 bases to trimming and J lost 0 bases, with 13 bases between them. The CDR3 totals 15 residues. In DNA form, the CDR3 reads TGTGCCACCAGCTTCCCGGGGATCCTGAACACTGAAGCTTTCTTT. Its protein product is CATSFPGILNTEAFF.

The chain carries TRBV30 and TRBJ2-3; 8 nucleotides align to TRBD2. The CDR3 sequence is 14 residues long. J lost 3 bases, V lost 2 bases, and 4 bases had no gene match. Per germline, CDR1 GTSNPN and CDR2 SVGIG (reference sequence). CDR3 amino acids: CAWSILAGTDTQYF. The CDR3 nucleotides are TGTGCCTGGAGTATATTAGCGGGGACAGATACGCAGTATTTT.

The V and J genes are TRBV7-8 and TRBJ2-7; tentative D call: TRBD2 (7 bases). Trimming took off 6 bases at V and 3 bases at J, with 18 bases between the two ends. CDR3 length equals 15 residues. The germline V gene has CDR1 SGHVS and CDR2 FQNEAQ. CDR3 sequence (DNA): TGTGCCAGCAGGATAGAGGGGGGGAGTCTCTACGAGCAGTACTTC. Translation gives CASRIEGGSLYEQYF. The variable domain in full, completed from reference TRBV7-8 and TRBJ2-7, reads GAGVSQSPRYKVAKRGQDVALRCDPISGHVSLFWYQQALGQGPEFLTYFQNEAQLDKSGLPSDRFFAERPEGSVSTLKIQRTQQEDSAVYLCASRIEGGSLYEQYFGPGTRLTVT.

The chain couples TRBV2 to TRBJ2-7; D tentatively reads TRBD1 or TRBD2 (5 bases each). Germline CDR1 and CDR2: SNHLY and FYNNEI. Trimming took off 6 bases at V and 5 bases at J, with 26 bases between the two ends. This CDR3 contains 17 residues. The CDR3 nucleotides are TGTGCCAGCAGGGGCGAGCCCGGGGCTCCCGGTCCCGACGAGCAGTACTTC. Translation: CASRGEPGAPGPDEQYF.

This clonotype was recorded once. The rearrangement uses TRBV5-6 and TRBJ2-1; the D is unclear. Germline CDR1 is SGHDT and CDR2 is YYEEEE. Deletions cut 7 bases from V and 9 bases from J, with 14 bases between. The CDR3 is made up of 12 amino acids. The CDR3 sequence: CASSAFVGEQFF. CDR3 bases: TGTGCCAGCTCCGCCTTTGTTGGTGAGCAGTTCTTC. Full variable domain (rest looked up from reference TRBV5-6 and TRBJ2-1): DAGVTQSPTHLIKTRGQQVTLRCSPKSGHDTVSWYQQALGQGPQFIFQYYEEEERQRGNFPDRFSGHQFPNYSSELNVNALLLGDSALYLCASSAFVGEQFFGPGTRLTVL.

V and J are TRBV6-2 or TRBV6-3 and TRBJ2-5, with 10 nucleotides matching TRBD2. From germline, CDR1 is MNHEY and CDR2 SVGEGT. The CDR3 runs 13 residues. The V gene end was trimmed by 5 bases and the J gene end by 3 bases; junction bases not matched to a gene: 0. The CDR3 reads CASSGLAEETQYF. The CDR3 nucleotides are TGTGCCAGCAGTGGACTAGCGGAAGAGACCCAGTACTTC.

This sequence joins TRBV27 and TRBJ1-1; weak D call: TRBD1 (5 bases). Trimming removed 2 bases at V and 0 bases at J, with 13 bases between. The CDR3 contains 16 residues. The germline V gene has CDR1 MNHEY and CDR2 SMNVEV (reference sequence). CDR3: CASSLAAGLMNTEAFF. Written as DNA, the CDR3 is TGTGCCAGCAGTTTAGCGGCAGGGCTCATGAACACTGAAGCTTTCTTT.

This clonotype was seen only once. The chain links TRBV20-1 to TRBJ2-7; perhaps TRBD2 as D (6 bases). V dropped 0 bases and J dropped 4 bases, with 7 bases sitting between them. The CDR3 sequence is 12 residues long. Germline assignment: CDR1 DFQATT and CDR2 SNEGSKA (reference sequence). CDR3 protein: CSARDSGYEQYF. CDR3 coding DNA: TGCAGTGCTAGAGATAGCGGATACGAGCAGTACTTC.

This chain uses TRBV20-1 with TRBJ1-1, with 8 positions matching TRBD1. Germline loops: CDR1 DFQATT, CDR2 SNEGSKA (reference sequence). The CDR3 consists of 13 residues. V lost 1 base to trimming and J lost 7 bases; unmatched junction nucleotides: 5. The CDR3 spells CSARALDRVEAFF. CDR3 DNA: TGCAGTGCTAGAGCACTGGACAGGGTTGAAGCTTTCTTT.

The J gene is TRBJ1-5, the V gene TRBV27; no reliable D call. CDR1 is MNHEY, CDR2 SMNVEV, per germline (reference sequence). This CDR3 has 14 residues. Trimming took 5 bases from V and 2 from J, leaving 10 bases between them. This CDR3 reads CASSGQLGNQPQHF. In DNA form, the CDR3 reads TGTGCCAGCAGTGGGCAATTGGGCAATCAGCCCCAGCATTTT.

Note on this clonotype: The junction departs from the called germline gene at one end, perhaps through a read error. The V gene is TRBV6-2 or TRBV6-3, the J gene TRBJ2-3; D is unresolved. The CDR3 contains 9 residues. The germline gives CDR1 MNHEY, CDR2 SVGEGT. CDR3 nucleotides: TGTGCCAGCAGTTACCCCAGTGATTTT. It is translated as CASSYPSDF.

This chain connects TRBV5-1 to TRBJ2-5; TRBD2 agrees at 10 bases. The CDR3 has 14 residues. J lost 4 bases, V lost 6 bases, and 6 bases had no gene match. Germline assignment: CDR1 SGHRS and CDR2 YFSETQ. The CDR3 DNA reads TGCGCCAGCAAACCTAGCGGGAGAAGAGAGACCCAGTACTTC. Protein: CASKPSGRRETQYF.

The chain employs TRBV6-6 and TRBJ2-3; 11 nucleotides match TRBD2. Trimming at V came to 5 bases and at J to 2 bases, leaving 3 bases not matched to a gene. The CDR3 contains 15 residues. The germline V gene encodes CDR1 MNHNY and CDR2 SVGAGI (reference sequence). CDR3 bases: TGTGCCAGCAGTGGGACTAGCGGTTACACAGATACGCAGTATTTT. Encoded protein: CASSGTSGYTDTQYF.

This chain joins TRBV9 and TRBJ2-7, with 9 bases matching TRBD2. This CDR3 spans 16 amino acids. The J segment lost 0 bases and the V segment lost 4 bases, leaving 8 bases of the junction unmatched. Germline V CDR1 and CDR2: SGDLS, YYNGEE. CDR3 DNA: TGTGCCAGCAGCCATATAGCGGGGGCTGACTCCTACGAGCAGTACTTC. This sequence encodes CASSHIAGADSYEQYF.

Remarks on this clonotype: Germline and junction disagree at one end, which may indicate a read error. J is TRBJ2-7 and V is TRBV7-9; TRBD1 matches at 8 bases. Germline CDR1 reads SEHNR; CDR2 reads FQNEAQ (reference sequence). This CDR3 contains 16 residues. The CDR3 region is CASSSFLGQGSSEQYF. The CDR3, as DNA: TGTGCCAGCAGCTCATTTCTTGGACAGGGATCCTCCGAGCAGTACTTC.

The chain links TRBV5-6 to TRBJ1-2, with D unclear. Germline values: CDR1 SGHDT, CDR2 YYEEEE. V was clipped by 0 bases and J by 8 bases, with 14 bases between them. This CDR3 region has 14 residues. CDR3: CASSLVLGGWGYTF. CDR3 sequence (DNA): TGTGCCAGCAGCTTGGTTTTGGGCGGATGGGGCTACACCTTC.

The chain couples TRBV29-1 to TRBJ2-7; 7 bases line up with TRBD1. The germline V gene has CDR1 SQVTM and CDR2 ANQGSEA. There are 15 residues in the CDR3. V was clipped by 0 bases and J by 0 bases; unmatched bases: 5. For the CDR3, the DNA is TGCAGCGTTGAAGATGTAGGGGGCGACTCCTACGAGCAGTACTTC. The encoded protein is CSVEDVGGDSYEQYF.

The rearrangement links TRBV7-9 to TRBJ1-3; D is unresolved. V lost 5 bases to trimming and J lost 0 bases, with 14 bases between them. Germline V CDR1 and CDR2: SEHNR, FQNEAQ (reference sequence). The CDR3 has 16 amino acids. The CDR3 sequence: CASSTSRRTSGNTIYF. DNA of the CDR3: TGTGCCAGCAGCACTAGTCGACGAACCTCTGGAAACACCATATATTTT.

This rearrangement joins TRBV4-3 to TRBJ2-2, with 10 nucleotides matching TRBD1. After removal of 6 bases from V and 2 bases from J, the junction contained 3 bases not matched to a gene. The CDR3 runs to 15 residues. The V gene's germline CDR1 is LGHNA and CDR2 YSLEER. The CDR3 bases are TGCGCCAGCAGTGGACAGGGGGACAACACCGGGGAGCTGTTTTTT. As protein: CASSGQGDNTGELFF.

The CDR3 DNA follows: TGCGCCAGCAGTGGCGGGACTAGCGCGTACAATGAGCAGTTCTTC. Amino acid sequence: CASSGGTSAYNEQFF. The V and J genes are TRBV10-2 and TRBJ2-1; 10 bases are a match to TRBD2. Germline assignment: CDR1 WSHSY and CDR2 SAAADI. This CDR3 contains 15 residues. V was pared by 4 bases and J by 4 bases, with 4 bases of the junction left unmatched.

The rearrangement links TRBV5-1 to TRBJ2-5, with D tentatively TRBD2 (5 bases). Looked up from germline, CDR1 is SGHRS and CDR2 is YFSETQ. This CDR3 is 13 amino acids long. Trimming took off 4 bases at V and 5 bases at J, with 12 bases between the two ends. This chain's CDR3 is CASSPGPGETQYF. CDR3 bases: TGCGCCAGCAGCCCCGGGCCGGGGGAGACCCAGTACTTC.

The genes are TRBV7-9 and TRBJ1-5; 8 bases match TRBD1. V trimming: 4 bases; J trimming: 6 bases; junction bases outside the gene matches: 5. This CDR3 spans 14 amino acids. CDR1 SEHNR and CDR2 FQNEAQ come from the germline V gene (reference sequence). CDR3 residues: CASSSGQGSQPQHF. The DNA of the CDR3 is TGTGCCAGCAGCTCCGGACAGGGCAGTCAGCCCCAGCATTTT.

This sequence joins TRBV27 and TRBJ2-2; no definite D call. V lost 5 bases and J lost 4, with 8 bases in between. The CDR3 extends over 13 amino acids. Looked up from germline, CDR1 is MNHEY and CDR2 is SMNVEV (reference sequence). The CDR3, as DNA: TGTGCCAGCAGTCCCCCGGGCACCGGGGAGCTGTTTTTT. Its translation is CASSPPGTGELFF.

This chain joins TRBV5-1 and TRBJ1-2; possible D gene TRBD1, 5 bases. Trimming pared 0 bases from V and 6 bases from J, leaving 9 bases between. Germline V gene data show CDR1 as SGHRS and CDR2 as YFSETQ. The CDR3 loop spans 13 amino acids. The CDR3 reads CASSLEGENGYTF. For the CDR3, the DNA is TGCGCCAGCAGCTTGGAAGGGGAGAATGGCTACACCTTC.

The chain carries TRBV4-1 and TRBJ2-1; 8 bases fit TRBD2. The CDR3 loop spans 15 amino acids. Germline CDR1 reads MGHRA; CDR2 reads YSYEKL. The V gene end was trimmed by 1 base and the J gene end by 5 bases; junction bases not matched to a gene: 4. CDR3 DNA sequence: TGCGCCAGCAGCCAAGCGACTAGCGCGAACAATGAGCAGTTCTTC. Translating it yields CASSQATSANNEQFF.

A word on this clonotype: The junction and the germline gene differ at one end; a read error may be behind it. The gene calls are TRBV20-1 and TRBJ1-2, with D perhaps TRBD1 (5 bases). The CDR3 has 16 amino acids. In germline, CDR1 is DFQATT, CDR2 SNEGSKA (reference sequence). The DNA for the CDR3 is TGCAGTGCTGGAGATATCAGGGACCCGGAGAAGGCTGGCTACACCTTC. Protein: CSAGDIRDPEKAGYTF.